Sequencing of this T cell receptor (beta chain) was carried out in a study of cytomegalovirus exposure and HLA in healthy donors. 13 Jbeta primers and 60 Vbeta primers were used for the PCR. Profiling relied on immunoSEQ multiplex PCR, and the TCRdb table lists in-frame clones only, not all of them. Its table records around 25,000 clones. CDR1 is MGHRA and CDR2 is YSYEKL in the germline V gene. The CDR3 extends over 15 amino acids. V lost 1 base, J lost 7 bases, and 13 bases lay in between. This TCR came from a male donor in good health and CMV-seropositive. The rearrangement uses TRBV4-1 and TRBJ2-2; TRBD2 is a possible D gene (6 bases). Sequencing was carried out using PBMCs. CDR3 region: CASSQARTTVGELFF. CDR3 coding DNA: TGCGCCAGCAGCCAAGCACGGACTACGGTCGGGGAGCTGTTTTTT.